The clone carrying this T cell receptor (beta chain) was seen at least ten times. What it binds is not known. Libraries were made from TCR beta cDNA, and they carried unique molecular identifiers. TCRdb passed the PCR reads through MiXCR, listing each CDR3 protein once. Among hundreds of thousands of distinct CDR3 sequences listed, about 27% were seen once. This sample is part of a study of post-analysis software for immune sequencing data. CDR3 length equals 16 residues. Per the germline V gene, CDR1 is SGHRS and CDR2 is YFSETQ. The trim removed 0 bases at V and 5 bases at J, leaving 7 bases unmatched. Study conclusions and caveats: Elevated frequency relative to controls characterized about 5 TRBV segments in patients, TRBV5-6, TRBV5-1 and TRBV20-1 among them.

The sequenced sample was blood. The clonotype originates from a girl under 18 with multiple sclerosis. The chain uses TRBV5-1 and TRBJ2-5, with TRBD2 matching 10 bases. The CDR3 nucleotides read TGCGCCAGCAGCTTGGCCCCTAGCGGGAGTCAGGAGACCCAGTACTTC. Translating gives CASSLAPSGSQETQYF.